One and the same sample provided the 31 T cell receptor beta chains below, sequenced in a study of cytomegalovirus exposure and HLA in healthy donors. A multiplex PCR was run with 60 Vbeta primers and 13 Jbeta primers. Assay: immunoSEQ multiplex PCR; the TCRdb copy retains only in-frame clones and omits some. The sample has about 130,000 clones, 60% to 85% seen once; the top ten hold roughly 1.3%. The sample consisted of PBMCs. These receptors originate from a woman between 40 and 50 years old in good health and CMV-seronegative.

This rearrangement joins TRBV6-5 to TRBJ2-2; D is ambiguous. This CDR3 has 14 residues. Germline V gives CDR1 MNHEY, CDR2 SVGAGI. The ends were cut back, 2 bases at V and 7 bases at J, with 11 bases in the middle. The DNA for the CDR3 is TGTGCCAGCAGTTACAGGATGCTAGACGGGGAGCTGTTTTTT. The encoded protein is CASSYRMLDGELFF.

The chain employs TRBV2 and TRBJ1-4, with 8 positions matching TRBD1. The CDR3 has 14 amino acids. V trimming: 6 bases; J trimming: 8 bases; junction bases outside the gene matches: 8. CDR1 and CDR2 from the germline V gene are SNHLY and FYNNEI. CDR3 sequence (DNA): TGTGCCAGCAGCCCAGGGGGCGCAGGAGAAAAACTGTTTTTT. The encoded protein is CASSPGGAGEKLFF.

V usage is TRBV7-6 and J usage is TRBJ1-3; TRBD1 matches 9 bases. CDR3 length equals 18 residues. V was pared by 3 bases and J by 0 bases, with 9 bases of the junction left unmatched. Germline values: CDR1 SGHVS, CDR2 FNYEAQ. The CDR3 region has the DNA TGTGCCAGCAGCTTGGGACAGGGATATCCAATCTCTGGAAACACCATATATTTT. Amino acids: CASSLGQGYPISGNTIYF.

The rearrangement links TRBV11-2 to TRBJ2-3, with D possibly TRBD2 on 6 matching bases. Germline V gives CDR1 SGHAT, CDR2 FQNNGV. V gave up 0 bases and J gave up 5 bases, with 9 bases separating them. The CDR3 is made up of 14 amino acids. CDR3 region: CASSLERGLDTQYF. CDR3 DNA: TGTGCCAGCAGCTTAGAACGGGGGTTAGATACGCAGTATTTT.

This clone has more than one count but fewer than ten. The rearrangement uses TRBV9 and TRBJ1-2; 8 bases are shared with TRBD1. Germline V lookup: CDR1 SGDLS, CDR2 YYNGEE. This CDR3 contains 16 residues. After removal of 2 bases from V and 1 base from J, the junction contained 7 bases not matched to a gene. This CDR3 is CASSVPRQGSNYGYTF. Written as DNA, the CDR3 is TGTGCCAGCAGCGTGCCGAGACAGGGGAGTAACTATGGCTACACCTTC.

The chain uses TRBV18 and TRBJ1-2; TRBD1 aligns across 8 bases. V lost 3 bases, J lost 5 bases, and 8 bases stayed unmatched. The CDR3 is made up of 15 amino acids. Per germline, CDR1 KGHSH and CDR2 LQKENI. In DNA, the CDR3 is TGTGCCAGCTCACCGGACAGGGCCACCCTTTATGGCTACACCTTC. Encoded protein: CASSPDRATLYGYTF.

The chain carries TRBV6-1 and TRBJ2-1; possible D gene TRBD2, 7 bases. Germline lookup yields CDR1 MNHNS and CDR2 SASEGT. The CDR3 consists of 18 residues. V lost 1 base and J lost 4, with 20 bases in between. The CDR3, as DNA: TGTGCCAGCAGTGAAGTTCGGCGGGGGCCAGCGGGGTACAATGAGCAGTTCTTC. Translation: CASSEVRRGPAGYNEQFF.

This clone has just one count. The rearrangement joins TRBV2 to TRBJ1-1; D remains ambiguous. The germline gives CDR1 SNHLY, CDR2 FYNNEI. Trimming shortened V by 4 bases and J by 3 bases, and 6 bases separated the two germline ends. The CDR3 is made up of 12 amino acids. The CDR3: CASSVVDTEAFF. Here the CDR3 DNA reads TGTGCCAGCAGTGTGGTAGACACTGAAGCTTTCTTT. Together with reference TRBV2 and TRBJ1-1, the CDR3 gives the full variable domain: EPEVTQTPSHQVTQMGQEVILRCVPISNHLYFYWYRQILGQKVEFLVSFYNNEISEKSEIFDDQFSVERPDGSNFTLKIRSTKLEDSAMYFCASSVVDTEAFFGQGTRLTVV.

The chain employs TRBV6-5 and TRBJ2-7, with D perhaps TRBD1 (6 bases). Trimming stripped 6 bases from V and 3 bases from J, with 12 bases between. The germline V gene encodes CDR1 MNHEY and CDR2 SVGAGI. The CDR3 length is 13 residues. CDR3 nucleotides: TGTGCCAGCAGCCCCCGGGACAACTACGAGCAGTACTTC. This codes for CASSPRDNYEQYF.

CDR3 DNA sequence: TGTGCCAGTAGTACAGGTTTATTAGGCTCCTACGAGCAGTACTTC. Its protein is CASSTGLLGSYEQYF. V and J are TRBV19 and TRBJ2-7, with unresolved D. The V gene's germline CDR1 is LNHDA and CDR2 SQIVND (reference sequence). Between the trimmed V and J ends, which lost 4 bases and 0 bases, there was a span of 13 bases. CDR3 size: 15 residues.

This rearrangement joins TRBV28 to TRBJ2-7; TRBD1 matches at 9 bases. With V trimmed by 6 bases and J by 5 bases, 5 bases remained unmatched. Germline V CDR1 and CDR2: MDHEN, SYDVKM. CDR3 size: 13 residues. CDR3 region: CASRGQGPDEQYF. The CDR3 DNA sequence: TGTGCCAGCAGAGGACAGGGGCCCGACGAGCAGTACTTC.

The chain links TRBV9 to TRBJ1-3; D is ambiguous. CDR1 and CDR2 (germline): SGDLS, YYNGEE. V was trimmed by 2 bases and J by 0 bases, leaving 9 bases between them. The CDR3 runs 15 residues. CDR3 residues: CASSVGGNSGNTIYF. The CDR3 nucleotides are TGTGCCAGCAGCGTGGGAGGGAACTCTGGAAACACCATATATTTT.

This rearrangement joins TRBV5-1 to TRBJ2-3; 7 nucleotides agree with TRBD2. Trimming at V came to 0 bases and at J to 6 bases, leaving 7 bases not matched to a gene. The germline CDR1 and CDR2 sequences are SGHRS and YFSETQ. The CDR3 has 15 residues. DNA of the CDR3: TGCGCCAGCAGCTTGGGGGCGACTAGCCCCGATACGCAGTATTTT. This gives the protein CASSLGATSPDTQYF.

V is TRBV10-2 and J is TRBJ1-3; TRBD1 might be the D (5 bases). Germline CDR1 WSHSY, CDR2 SAAADI. The length of the CDR3 is 14 residues. Between the trimmed V and J ends, which lost 2 bases and 5 bases, there was a span of 10 bases. CDR3 protein: CASSEGGGRNTIYF. Here the CDR3 DNA reads TGCGCCAGCAGTGAGGGGGGGGGAAGAAACACCATATATTTT.

The sample holds one count of this clone. J is TRBJ1-1 and V is TRBV10-2, with a weak D call TRBD1 (6 bases). Trimming took off 6 bases at V and 4 bases at J, with 15 bases between the two ends. Looked up from germline, CDR1 is WSHSY and CDR2 is SAAADI. The length of the CDR3 is 14 residues. CDR3 sequence reads: CASSLYREGTEAFF. The CDR3 DNA reads as TGCGCCAGCAGCCTTTACAGGGAAGGCACTGAAGCTTTCTTT.

The genes are TRBV28 and TRBJ2-3, with D maybe TRBD2 (7 bases). CDR1 is MDHEN, CDR2 SYDVKM, per germline. CDR3 length: 15 residues. With 2 bases removed from V and 3 bases from J, the gap between germline ends came to 12 bases. The CDR3 DNA sequence: TGTGCCAGCAGTTTAAGGGGGGGCGGGACAGATACGCAGTATTTT. Amino acids: CASSLRGGGTDTQYF. The full variable domain, its missing parts supplied by reference TRBV28 and TRBJ2-3, is DVKVTQSSRYLVKRTGEKVFLECVQDMDHENMFWYRQDPGLGLRLIYFSYDVKMKEKGDIPEGYSVSREKKERFSLILESASTNQTSMYLCASSLRGGGTDTQYFGPGTRLTVL.

Only a few counts were recorded for this clone. V and J are TRBV7-9 and TRBJ1-1; D is possibly TRBD1 (6 bases). CDR1 is SEHNR, CDR2 FQNEAQ, per germline (reference sequence). This CDR3 contains 15 residues. V was clipped by 6 bases and J by 4 bases, with 18 bases between them. In DNA form, the CDR3 reads TGTGCCAGCAGGCCCGGACAGAAGTCTTTCACTGAAGCTTTCTTT. Translation gives CASRPGQKSFTEAFF.

The chain has TRBV5-1 and TRBJ2-3; no firm D call. Looked up from germline, CDR1 is SGHRS and CDR2 is YFSETQ. CDR3 size: 15 residues. Trimming took 0 bases from V and 0 from J, leaving 8 bases between them. CDR3 bases: TGCGCCAGCAGCTTGGCAGGATTCAGCACAGATACGCAGTATTTT. Translated, it gives CASSLAGFSTDTQYF.

This chain joins TRBV6-4 and TRBJ1-2; TRBD1 matches 9 bases. This CDR3 has 15 residues. Germline V gives CDR1 MRHNA, CDR2 SNTAGT. With V trimmed by 6 bases and J by 3 bases, 8 bases remained unmatched. In DNA, the CDR3 is TGTGCCAGCAGCAACCCGACAGGGGGTCACTATGGCTACACCTTC. It encodes CASSNPTGGHYGYTF.

This chain uses TRBV6-1 with TRBJ2-1, with D possibly TRBD1 on 6 matching bases. V lost 6 bases, J lost 10 bases, and 13 bases lay in between. Germline CDR1 and CDR2: MNHNS and SASEGT. This CDR3 is built from 12 residues. The chain's CDR3 is CASRPDRNEQFF. In nucleotides, the CDR3 is TGTGCCAGCAGACCTGACAGGAACGAGCAGTTCTTC.

V is TRBV6-5 and J is TRBJ2-5, with TRBD1 matching over 9 bases. The CDR3 totals 12 residues. In germline, CDR1 is MNHEY, CDR2 SVGAGI. Trimming removed 3 bases from V and 9 bases from J; junction bases left unmatched: 2. CDR3 in DNA: TGTGCCAGCAGTTATGGACAGGGGCCCCAGTACTTC. It yields the protein CASSYGQGPQYF.

This rearrangement joins TRBV7-9 to TRBJ2-7, with 8 nucleotides matching TRBD2. Germline CDR1 reads SEHNR; CDR2 reads FQNEAQ (reference sequence). V shed 5 bases and J 6 bases; nucleotides not matched to a gene: 24. The CDR3 spans 19 residues. CDR3 residues: CASSPGGGTIAGKGREQYF. DNA of the CDR3: TGTGCCAGCAGCCCTGGGGGGGGGACAATAGCGGGAAAGGGACGCGAGCAGTACTTC.

The J gene is TRBJ1-1, the V gene TRBV28, with TRBD1 matching over 8 bases. V lost 7 bases and J lost 7; bases outside the gene matches: 5. CDR3 length equals 12 residues. Per the germline V gene, CDR1 is MDHEN and CDR2 is SYDVKM. This CDR3 is CASIDRGGEAFF. The CDR3 region has the DNA TGTGCCAGCATCGACAGGGGTGGTGAAGCTTTCTTT.

The V and J genes are TRBV15 and TRBJ1-1, with D hard to call. CDR3 size: 12 residues. V lost 3 bases and J 7 bases, leaving 9 bases between the germline ends. Germline lookup yields CDR1 LNHNV and CDR2 YYDKDF (reference sequence). The CDR3 nucleotides are TGTGCCACCAGCAGTGGGCAGGTTGAAGCTTTCTTT. Its translation: CATSSGQVEAFF. Full variable domain (outside the CDR3, taken from reference TRBV15 and TRBJ1-1): DAMVIQNPRYQVTQFGKPVTLSCSQTLNHNVMYWYQQKSSQAPKLLFHYYDKDFNNEADTPDNFQSRRPNTSFCFLDIRSPGLGDTAMYLCATSSGQVEAFFGQGTRLTVV.

This chain joins TRBV6-6 and TRBJ2-7; D call uncertain. The CDR3 covers 15 residues. Germline CDR1 and CDR2: MNHNY and SVGAGI (reference sequence). Between the trimmed V and J ends, which lost 2 bases and 2 bases, there was a span of 13 bases. Written as DNA, the CDR3 is TGTGCCAGCAGTTACCCCGACAAACCACCCTACGAGCAGTACTTC. Translated: CASSYPDKPPYEQYF.

The CDR3 DNA follows: TGTGCCAGTAGGGACTCGAATCAGCCCCAGCATTTT. Protein sequence: CASRDSNQPQHF. This chain connects TRBV19 to TRBJ1-5; the D is unclear. Deletions cut 6 bases from V and 4 bases from J, with 7 bases between. Germline V gene lookup returns CDR1 LNHDA and CDR2 SQIVND (reference sequence). This CDR3 is 12 amino acids long.

This rearrangement joins TRBV6-5 to TRBJ1-1; TRBD1 matches 7 bases. Looked up from germline, CDR1 is MNHEY and CDR2 is SVGAGI. Unmatched junction bases numbered 7, after V lost 2 bases and J lost 1 base. The CDR3 has 16 amino acids. CDR3 coding DNA: TGTGCCAGCAGTTACGGTGGCAGGGGGACGAACACTGAAGCTTTCTTT. It codes for CASSYGGRGTNTEAFF.

This clone was found a few times. The CDR3 sequence is CSVAYRGRSYGYTF. The CDR3 nucleotides are TGCAGCGTTGCCTACAGGGGGCGTAGCTATGGCTACACCTTC. J is TRBJ1-2 and V is TRBV29-1; 9 positions agree with TRBD1. The CDR3 is 14 residues long. Germline trimming cut 4 bases from V and 4 bases from J; bases unmatched to any gene: 7. The germline CDR1 and CDR2 sequences are SQVTM and ANQGSEA.

This chain joins TRBV5-1 and TRBJ2-1, with a possible D match to TRBD2 (7 bases). With 4 bases removed from V and 5 bases from J, the gap between germline ends came to 16 bases. The CDR3 sequence is 15 residues long. Looked up from germline, CDR1 is SGHRS and CDR2 is YFSETQ. This chain's CDR3 is CASSREGGDHNEQFF. In DNA form, the CDR3 reads TGCGCCAGCAGCCGAGAGGGGGGGGACCACAATGAGCAGTTCTTC. Filled out from reference TRBV5-1 and TRBJ2-1, the complete variable domain reads KAGVTQTPRYLIKTRGQQVTLSCSPISGHRSVSWYQQTPGQGLQFLFEYFSETQRNKGNFPGRFSGRQFSNSRSEMNVSTLELGDSALYLCASSREGGDHNEQFFGPGTRLTVL.

This sequence joins TRBV13 and TRBJ2-5, with D perhaps matching TRBD2 (5 bases). Trimming took 1 base from V and 4 from J, leaving 7 bases between them. This CDR3 is 13 amino acids long. The germline V gene has CDR1 PRHDT and CDR2 FYEKMQ (reference sequence). The CDR3 DNA follows: TGTGCCAGCAGCTTAGACAGCGGAGAGACCCAGTACTTC. Translating it yields CASSLDSGETQYF. Drawing the rest from reference TRBV13 and TRBJ2-5, the complete variable domain is AAGVIQSPRHLIKEKRETATLKCYPIPRHDTVYWYQQGPGQDPQFLISFYEKMQSDKGSIPDRFSAQQFSDYHSELNMSSLELGDSALYFCASSLDSGETQYFGPGTRLLVL.

The table lists this clone with a count of one. The chain carries TRBV2 and TRBJ2-5; TRBD2 agrees at 12 bases. Germline CDR1 reads SNHLY; CDR2 reads FYNNEI. With V trimmed by 6 bases and J by 2 bases, 1 base remained unmatched. The CDR3 loop spans 14 amino acids. CDR3 nucleotides: TGTGCCAGCAGGGGGACTAGCGGGCAAGAGACCCAGTACTTC. This sequence encodes CASRGTSGQETQYF.